The 9 T cell receptor beta chains in this list originate from one sample, sequenced in a study of blood T cell repertoires in COVID-19. The table came from immunoSEQ multiplex PCR; TCRdb's copy has only in-frame clones and leaves some out. The table lists around 100,000 clones, about three quarters of them singletons. The sample comprised peripheral blood. The receptor set was obtained from a man aged 80 or over with acute or convalescent COVID-19.

This clone appeared many times. V gene TRBV5-1 combines with J gene TRBJ1-2, with D maybe TRBD1 (5 bases). CDR1 and CDR2 from the germline V gene are SGHRS and YFSETQ. The CDR3 is 16 amino acids. Trimming cost V 2 bases and J 3 bases, with 17 bases left between them. The CDR3 region is CASSFGGKGKDYGYTF. The CDR3 nucleotides are TGCGCCAGCAGCTTTGGAGGGAAGGGGAAAGACTATGGCTACACCTTC.

The chain employs TRBV28 and TRBJ2-4; 7 positions match TRBD1. With V trimmed by 6 bases and J by 3 bases, 2 bases remained unmatched. Germline values: CDR1 MDHEN, CDR2 SYDVKM. The CDR3 loop spans 13 amino acids. The CDR3 sequence: CASRTGYKNIQYF. The CDR3 DNA follows: TGTGCCAGCAGGACAGGGTACAAAAACATTCAGTACTTC.

This chain connects TRBV28 to TRBJ1-5; TRBD1 matches 11 bases. There are 16 residues in the CDR3. Germline V gives CDR1 MDHEN, CDR2 SYDVKM. Losses at the gene ends were 6 bases for V and 7 bases for J; bases not matched to a gene: 11. In DNA, the CDR3 is TGTGCCAGCAGCCTCCGGACAGGGGGCTTTGGACAGCCCCAGCATTTT. This sequence encodes CASSLRTGGFGQPQHF.

The chain combines TRBV2 with TRBJ1-3; TRBD1 matches at 9 bases. The J segment lost 4 bases and the V segment lost 6 bases, leaving 4 bases of the junction unmatched. The CDR3 covers 14 residues. Germline CDR1 and CDR2: SNHLY and FYNNEI. CDR3 sequence: CASSGQGSGNTIYF. In nucleotides, the CDR3 is TGTGCCAGCAGCGGACAGGGGTCAGGAAACACCATATATTTT. Supplemented by reference TRBV2 and TRBJ1-3, the full variable domain reads EPEVTQTPSHQVTQMGQEVILRCVPISNHLYFYWYRQILGQKVEFLVSFYNNEISEKSEIFDDQFSVERPDGSNFTLKIRSTKLEDSAMYFCASSGQGSGNTIYFGEGSWLTVV.

CDR3 DNA sequence: TGTGCCAGCAGCCATACTACAGGGGATGACTATGGCTACACCTTC. It specifies CASSHTTGDDYGYTF. The chain combines TRBV7-2 with TRBJ1-2; 7 bases match TRBD1. Germline CDR1 SGHTA, CDR2 FQGNSA. The CDR3 extends over 15 amino acids. With V trimmed by 5 bases and J by 3 bases, 9 bases remained unmatched.

This chain links TRBV6-5 with TRBJ1-5, with D unclear. CDR1 and CDR2 from the germline V gene are MNHEY and SVGAGI. The CDR3 is made up of 12 amino acids. The germline V and J ends were trimmed by 2 bases and 9 bases, with 8 bases remaining between them. CDR3 sequence reads: CASSYAEGPQHF. In nucleotides, the CDR3 is TGTGCCAGCAGTTACGCGGAGGGGCCCCAGCATTTT.

The chain combines TRBV9 with TRBJ2-2; unclear D gene. Per germline, CDR1 SGDLS and CDR2 YYNGEE. CDR3 length equals 16 residues. Trimming shortened V by 2 bases and J by 6 bases, and 17 bases separated the two germline ends. In DNA, the CDR3 is TGTGCCAGCAGCGTGGAAATAGCAAGGTTTGCCGGGGAGCTGTTTTTT. It translates to CASSVEIARFAGELFF. Complete variable domain (other parts from reference TRBV9 and TRBJ2-2): DSGVTQTPKHLITATGQRVTLRCSPRSGDLSVYWYQQSLDQGLQFLIQYYNGEERAKGNILERFSAQQFPDLHSELNLSSLELGDSALYFCASSVEIARFAGELFFGEGSRLTVL.

This clone was recorded a few times. The chain's CDR3 is CASSSPFTRPGEQYF. Here the CDR3 DNA reads TGTGCCAGCAGTTCACCCTTCACTAGACCCGGCGAGCAGTACTTC. The rearrangement joins TRBV6-2 or TRBV6-3 to TRBJ2-7; perhaps TRBD2 as D (5 bases). Germline values: CDR1 MNHEY, CDR2 SVGEGT. The V gene lost 4 bases and the J gene lost 6 bases, with 19 bases spanning the gap. The CDR3 has 15 residues.

The chain has TRBV3-1 (or the pseudogene TRBV3-2) and TRBJ2-5; 9 nucleotides match TRBD2. The CDR3 runs 15 residues. Trimming took 4 bases from V and 5 from J; bases not matched to a gene: 8. Germline V gene lookup returns CDR1 LGHDT and CDR2 YNNKEL (reference sequence). CDR3 coding DNA: TGTGCCAGCAGCCGCGCGGGAGGGCCGGGCGAGACCCAGTACTTC. Translating it yields CASSRAGGPGETQYF.